This is a list of T cell receptor beta chains from one sample in a study of beta chain features in type 1 diabetes. Using immunoSEQ multiplex PCR, the repertoire was profiled, and TCRdb retains in-frame clones only, with some absent. Among about 170,000 clones listed, less than 10% were seen once. Sequencing was done on a sample of central memory CD4+ T cells from blood. The receptors stem from a young man with type 1 diabetes. The CDR3 runs from the conserved cysteine through the conserved F or W. D genes are given only for firm matches. Not all rows give a size; the values are once, few, many and, for expanded clones, a class.

d_call: -; clone_size: few; j_call: TRBJ1-5; v_call: TRBV4-1; cdr3_length: 15; cdr3_aa: CASSPYRDSNQPQHF; cdr3_nt: TGCGCCAGCAGCCCATACAGGGATAGCAATCAGCCCCAGCATTTT
d_call: -; clone_size: few; j_call: TRBJ2-7; v_call: TRBV6-1; cdr3_length: 11; cdr3_aa: CASTTAYEQYF; cdr3_nt: TGTGCCAGCACGACAGCGTACGAGCAGTACTTC
d_call: -; clone_size: few; j_call: TRBJ2-7; v_call: TRBV7-2; cdr3_length: 13; cdr3_aa: CASSRSFTYEQYF; cdr3_nt: TGTGCCAGCAGCCGTAGTTTCACCTACGAGCAGTACTTC
d_call: TRBD1; clone_size: -; j_call: TRBJ1-2; v_call: TRBV7-2; cdr3_length: 13; cdr3_aa: CASSRDRDYGYTF; cdr3_nt: TGTGCCAGCAGCCGCGACAGGGACTATGGCTACACCTTC
d_call: TRBD2; clone_size: few; j_call: TRBJ2-3; v_call: TRBV7-2; cdr3_length: 14; cdr3_aa: CASSQTSGGNTQYF; cdr3_nt: TGTGCCAGCAGCCAGACTAGCGGGGGGAATACGCAGTATTTT
d_call: TRBD2; clone_size: -; j_call: TRBJ2-7; v_call: TRBV5-4; cdr3_length: 14; cdr3_aa: CASSLAGGPSEQYF; cdr3_nt: TGTGCCAGCAGCTTAGCGGGAGGCCCTTCCGAGCAGTACTTC
d_call: TRBD1; clone_size: -; j_call: TRBJ1-2; v_call: TRBV15; cdr3_length: 12; cdr3_aa: CATSSRTGGYTF; cdr3_nt: TGTGCCACCAGCAGCAGGACAGGCGGCTACACCTTC
d_call: TRBD2; clone_size: few; j_call: TRBJ2-3; v_call: TRBV7-2; cdr3_length: 16; cdr3_aa: CASSAWTSGGLDTQYF; cdr3_nt: TGTGCCAGCAGCGCCTGGACTAGCGGGGGGCTCGATACGCAGTATTTT
d_call: -; clone_size: -; j_call: TRBJ1-5; v_call: TRBV30; cdr3_length: 12; cdr3_aa: CAWSVEGRPQHF; cdr3_nt: TGTGCCTGGAGTGTGGAGGGCAGGCCCCAGCATTTT
d_call: -; clone_size: -; j_call: TRBJ2-3; v_call: TRBV2; cdr3_length: 12; cdr3_aa: CASGLSQDTQYF; cdr3_nt: TGTGCCAGTGGCCTTAGCCAAGATACGCAGTATTTT
d_call: -; clone_size: -; j_call: TRBJ1-2; v_call: TRBV6-1; cdr3_length: 15; cdr3_aa: CASRLGRALGLGYTF; cdr3_nt: TGTGCCAGCAGACTCGGCAGAGCCCTGGGCCTTGGCTACACCTTC
d_call: TRBD1; clone_size: -; j_call: TRBJ1-2; v_call: TRBV30; cdr3_length: 16; cdr3_aa: CAWSRGARRGLFGYTF; cdr3_nt: TGTGCCTGGAGTCGGGGGGCGCGCAGGGGGCTTTTCGGCTACACCTTC
d_call: TRBD2; clone_size: -; j_call: TRBJ2-5; v_call: TRBV5-1; cdr3_length: 17; cdr3_aa: CASKGGAGGHFEETQYF; cdr3_nt: TGCGCCAGCAAGGGGGGAGCGGGGGGTCATTTTGAAGAGACCCAGTACTTC
d_call: TRBD1; clone_size: few; j_call: TRBJ1-5; v_call: TRBV27; cdr3_length: 14; cdr3_aa: CASSLTGGGQPQHF; cdr3_nt: TGTGCCAGCAGTTTAACAGGGGGCGGTCAGCCCCAGCATTTT
d_call: TRBD1; clone_size: -; j_call: TRBJ2-7; v_call: TRBV4-3; cdr3_length: 14; cdr3_aa: CASSHRTGNYEQYF; cdr3_nt: TGCGCCAGCAGCCATAGGACAGGGAACTACGAGCAGTACTTC
d_call: TRBD1; clone_size: -; j_call: TRBJ1-2; v_call: TRBV28; cdr3_length: 15; cdr3_aa: CASLPGQGANYGYTF; cdr3_nt: TGTGCCAGCTTACCGGGACAGGGGGCAAACTATGGCTACACCTTC
d_call: TRBD1; clone_size: -; j_call: TRBJ2-3; v_call: TRBV5-1; cdr3_length: 16; cdr3_aa: CASSLVRTGGTDTQYF; cdr3_nt: TGCGCCAGCAGCTTGGTACGGACAGGCGGCACAGATACGCAGTATTTT
d_call: TRBD2; clone_size: -; j_call: TRBJ2-3; v_call: TRBV9; cdr3_length: 16; cdr3_aa: CASSSRAGGYTDTQYF; cdr3_nt: TGTGCCAGCAGCTCTAGAGCGGGGGGATACACAGATACGCAGTATTTT
d_call: -; clone_size: -; j_call: TRBJ2-3; v_call: TRBV11-2; cdr3_length: 11; cdr3_aa: CASSIADTQYF; cdr3_nt: TGTGCCAGCAGTATAGCAGATACGCAGTATTTT
d_call: -; clone_size: few; j_call: TRBJ1-5; v_call: TRBV29-1; cdr3_length: 13; cdr3_aa: CSVGGGGNQPQHF; cdr3_nt: TGCAGCGTTGGGGGGGGAGGCAATCAGCCCCAGCATTTT
d_call: TRBD1; clone_size: -; j_call: TRBJ1-3; v_call: TRBV5-6; cdr3_length: 19; cdr3_aa: CASSSYRQGVIISGNTIYF; cdr3_nt: TGTGCCAGCAGCTCTTATCGACAGGGGGTAATAATATCTGGAAACACCATATATTTT
d_call: -; clone_size: -; j_call: TRBJ2-3; v_call: TRBV18; cdr3_length: 14; cdr3_aa: CASLGPTRPDTQYF; cdr3_nt: TGTGCCAGCTTGGGCCCAACTCGTCCAGATACGCAGTATTTT
d_call: TRBD1; clone_size: -; j_call: TRBJ1-2; v_call: TRBV7-9; cdr3_length: 14; cdr3_aa: CASSQGQGAYGYTF; cdr3_nt: TGTGCCAGCAGCCAAGGACAGGGAGCATATGGCTACACCTTC
d_call: TRBD2; clone_size: -; j_call: TRBJ2-1; v_call: TRBV5-6; cdr3_length: 15; cdr3_aa: CASRGDYRSYNEQFF; cdr3_nt: TGTGCCAGCAGGGGGGACTACCGCTCCTACAATGAGCAGTTCTTC
d_call: TRBD2; clone_size: many; j_call: TRBJ2-1; v_call: TRBV4-2; cdr3_length: 14; cdr3_aa: CAASGTSSYNEQFF; cdr3_nt: TGTGCCGCTAGCGGGACGAGCTCCTACAATGAGCAGTTCTTC
d_call: TRBD2; clone_size: -; j_call: TRBJ2-7; v_call: TRBV6-4; cdr3_length: 11; cdr3_aa: CARTSGYEQYF; cdr3_nt: TGTGCCAGGACTAGCGGCTACGAGCAGTACTTC
d_call: TRBD1; clone_size: -; j_call: TRBJ2-7; v_call: TRBV28; cdr3_length: 15; cdr3_aa: CASSLSMDRDYEQYF; cdr3_nt: TGTGCCAGCAGTTTATCAATGGACAGGGACTACGAGCAGTACTTC
d_call: -; clone_size: -; j_call: TRBJ1-1; v_call: TRBV29-1; cdr3_length: 13; cdr3_aa: CSVRQDLNTEAFF; cdr3_nt: TGCAGCGTACGACAGGATTTGAACACTGAAGCTTTCTTT
d_call: -; clone_size: many; j_call: TRBJ2-6; v_call: TRBV4-3; cdr3_length: 15; cdr3_aa: CASSQGPSGANVLTF; cdr3_nt: TGCGCCAGCAGCCAAGGGCCCTCTGGGGCCAACGTCCTGACTTTC
d_call: TRBD2; clone_size: many; j_call: TRBJ2-7; v_call: TRBV18; cdr3_length: 15; cdr3_aa: CASSPGSGRANEQYF; cdr3_nt: TGTGCCAGCTCACCTGGGAGCGGGAGGGCCAACGAGCAGTACTTC
d_call: TRBD2; clone_size: -; j_call: TRBJ2-1; v_call: TRBV7-2; cdr3_length: 15; cdr3_aa: CASSALAGLYNEQFF; cdr3_nt: TGTGCCAGCAGCGCTCTAGCGGGACTCTACAATGAGCAGTTCTTC
d_call: TRBD1; clone_size: many; j_call: TRBJ2-5; v_call: TRBV7-8; cdr3_length: 14; cdr3_aa: CASSTDRGGKTQYF; cdr3_nt: TGTGCCAGCAGCACCGACAGGGGAGGAAAGACCCAGTACTTC
d_call: TRBD1; clone_size: -; j_call: TRBJ1-2; v_call: TRBV2; cdr3_length: 15; cdr3_aa: CASSYTGAAGYGYTF; cdr3_nt: TGTGCCAGCAGCTATACAGGGGCCGCGGGATATGGCTACACCTTC
d_call: TRBD1; clone_size: -; j_call: TRBJ2-2; v_call: TRBV6-5; cdr3_length: 14; cdr3_aa: CASRTGGFSGELFF; cdr3_nt: TGTGCCAGCAGGACAGGGGGTTTTAGCGGGGAGCTGTTTTTT
d_call: -; clone_size: few; j_call: TRBJ1-2; v_call: TRBV5-4; cdr3_length: 16; cdr3_aa: CASSFNPVWTPYGYTF; cdr3_nt: TGTGCCAGCAGCTTCAATCCGGTTTGGACTCCCTATGGCTACACCTTC
d_call: -; clone_size: many; j_call: TRBJ1-5; v_call: TRBV7-9; cdr3_length: 13; cdr3_aa: CASSSDGRVPQHF; cdr3_nt: TGTGCCAGCAGCTCCGACGGTCGGGTGCCCCAGCATTTT
d_call: -; clone_size: -; j_call: TRBJ2-1; v_call: TRBV9; cdr3_length: 15; cdr3_aa: CASSERSSSYNEQFF; cdr3_nt: TGTGCCAGCAGCGAGCGGAGTTCCTCCTACAATGAGCAGTTCTTC
d_call: TRBD1; clone_size: -; j_call: TRBJ2-3; v_call: TRBV7-9; cdr3_length: 14; cdr3_aa: CASSITGGTDTQYF; cdr3_nt: TGTGCCAGCAGCATAACAGGGGGCACAGATACGCAGTATTTT
d_call: TRBD2; clone_size: -; j_call: TRBJ2-5; v_call: TRBV28; cdr3_length: 14; cdr3_aa: CASGTSGGRETQYF; cdr3_nt: TGTGCCAGCGGGACTAGCGGGGGGCGGGAGACCCAGTACTTC
d_call: TRBD1; clone_size: few; j_call: TRBJ2-5; v_call: TRBV7-6; cdr3_length: 14; cdr3_aa: CASSFRQGPETQYF; cdr3_nt: TGTGCCAGCAGCTTCCGACAGGGGCCAGAGACCCAGTACTTC
d_call: TRBD1; clone_size: once; j_call: TRBJ2-2; v_call: TRBV18; cdr3_length: 14; cdr3_aa: CASSPGQGAGELFF; cdr3_nt: TGTGCCAGCTCACCTGGACAGGGGGCCGGGGAGCTGTTTTTT
d_call: TRBD2; clone_size: -; j_call: TRBJ2-5; v_call: TRBV10-1; cdr3_length: 13; cdr3_aa: CASSEGLAGTQYF; cdr3_nt: TGCGCCAGCAGTGAGGGACTAGCGGGGACCCAGTACTTC